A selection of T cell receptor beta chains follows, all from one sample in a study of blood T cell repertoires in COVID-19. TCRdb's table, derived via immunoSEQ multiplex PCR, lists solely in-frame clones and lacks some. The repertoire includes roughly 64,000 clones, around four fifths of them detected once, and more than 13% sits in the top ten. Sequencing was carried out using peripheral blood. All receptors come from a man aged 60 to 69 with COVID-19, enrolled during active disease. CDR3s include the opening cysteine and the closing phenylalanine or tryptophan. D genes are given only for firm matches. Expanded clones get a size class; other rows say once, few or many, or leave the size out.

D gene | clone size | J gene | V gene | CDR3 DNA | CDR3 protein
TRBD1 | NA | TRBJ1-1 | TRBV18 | TGTGCCAGCTCACCTGGGACAGGTCGCGTGAACACTGAAGCTTTCTTT | CASSPGTGRVNTEAFF
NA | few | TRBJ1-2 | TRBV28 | TGTGCCAGCTCTAGGGGAGGGTTTGGCTACACCTTC | CASSRGGFGYTF
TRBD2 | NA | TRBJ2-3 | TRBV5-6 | TGTGCCAGCAGCTTGGGACTAGCGGGAATCCCCACAGATACGCAGTATTTT | CASSLGLAGIPTDTQYF
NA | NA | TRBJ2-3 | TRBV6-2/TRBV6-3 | TGTGCCAGCAGTTTCGGACATCTTCGCACAGATACGCAGTATTTT | CASSFGHLRTDTQYF
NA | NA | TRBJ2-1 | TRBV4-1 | TGCGCCAGCAGCCAAGAGGCTGTCTCCTACAATGAGCAGTTCTTC | CASSQEAVSYNEQFF
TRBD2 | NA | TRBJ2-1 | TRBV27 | TGTGCCAGCAGTACAAGGTGGACTAGCGAGTACAATGAGCAGTTCTTC | CASSTRWTSEYNEQFF
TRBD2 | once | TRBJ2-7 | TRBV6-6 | TGTGCCAGCAGTTATGGAGCGGGGACGTCTGGGGAGCAGTACTTC | CASSYGAGTSGEQYF
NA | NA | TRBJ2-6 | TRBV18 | TGTGCCAGCTCACTGTGGTCAGGGGCTGGGGCCAACGTCCTGACTTTC | CASSLWSGAGANVLTF
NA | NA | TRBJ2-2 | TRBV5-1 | TGCGCCAGCAGCCACGGGGGCACCGGGGAGCTGTTTTTT | CASSHGGTGELFF
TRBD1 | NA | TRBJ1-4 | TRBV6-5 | TGTGCCAGCAGTTACACGACAGGGGGCGATGAAAAACTGTTTTTT | CASSYTTGGDEKLFF
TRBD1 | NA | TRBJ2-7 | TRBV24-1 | TGTGCCACCAGTGACCCCGGGACAGGGTACGAGCAGTACTTC | CATSDPGTGYEQYF
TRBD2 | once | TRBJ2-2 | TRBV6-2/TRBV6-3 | TGTGCCAGCAGTTGGCCGGCGGGACTAGCGGGAGGGCAGAGCGGGGAGCTGTTTTTT | CASSWPAGLAGGQSGELFF
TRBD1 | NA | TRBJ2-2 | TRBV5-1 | TGCGCCAGCAGCTTGGATTCGTCGGGACAGGTTAACGGGGAGCTGTTTTTT | CASSLDSSGQVNGELFF
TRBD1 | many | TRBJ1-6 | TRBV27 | TGTGCCAGCAGCTCCGGGACAGGGGCATCACCCCTCCACTTT | CASSSGTGASPLHF
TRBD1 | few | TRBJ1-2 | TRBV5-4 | TGTGCCAGCAGCCGGGACAGGGGGGTCTATGGCTACACCTTC | CASSRDRGVYGYTF
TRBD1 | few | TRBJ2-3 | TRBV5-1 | TGCGCCAGCAGCTACAAGAGGGGGCAGAGGACAGATACGCAGTATTTT | CASSYKRGQRTDTQYF
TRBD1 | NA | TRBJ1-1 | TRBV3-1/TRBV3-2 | TGTGCCAGCAGCCAATCCGGACAGGGGTCGTACACTGAAGCTTTCTTT | CASSQSGQGSYTEAFF
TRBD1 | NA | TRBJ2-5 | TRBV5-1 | TGCGCCAGCAGCTGGGGACAGGGTGGGACCCAGTACTTC | CASSWGQGGTQYF
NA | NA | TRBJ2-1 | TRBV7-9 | TGTGCCAGCAGCCAACTTAGGGGCGATGAGCAGTTCTTC | CASSQLRGDEQFF
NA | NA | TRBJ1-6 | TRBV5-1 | TGCGCCAGCACCCCGGGACTGAGCTCCTATAATTCACCCCTCCACTTT | CASTPGLSSYNSPLHF
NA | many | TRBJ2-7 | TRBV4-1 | TGCGCCAGCAGCCGGTCGGGATCGGCCTACGAGCAGTACTTC | CASSRSGSAYEQYF
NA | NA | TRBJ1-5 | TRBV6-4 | TGTGCCATCCGGGTTCTCTATAGCAATCAGCCCCAGCATTTT | CAIRVLYSNQPQHF
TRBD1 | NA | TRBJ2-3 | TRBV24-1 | TGTGCCACCAGTGACCCCGGACAGGGGGCCGAAGATACGCAGTATTTT | CATSDPGQGAEDTQYF
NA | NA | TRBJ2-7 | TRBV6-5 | TGTGCCAGCAGACAGGGCTCCTACGAGCAGTACTTC | CASRQGSYEQYF
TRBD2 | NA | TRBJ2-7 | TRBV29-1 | TGCAGCGTTGAAGATCGGGGGGGGTCCTACGAGCAGTACTTC | CSVEDRGGSYEQYF
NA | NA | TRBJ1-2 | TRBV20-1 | TGCAGTGCTAGTCGGGGGGCCTCCTCAAATGGCTACACCTTC | CSASRGASSNGYTF
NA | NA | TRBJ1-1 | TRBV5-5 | TGTGCCAGCAGCTTTCAGGGAAACACTGAAGCTTTCTTT | CASSFQGNTEAFF
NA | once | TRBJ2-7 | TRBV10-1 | TGCGCCAGCAGTGACGAGCGGGTTTCCTACGAGCAGTACTTC | CASSDERVSYEQYF
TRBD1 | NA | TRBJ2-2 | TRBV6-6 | TGTGCCAGCAGTCTAAGGACAGGTGGAACCGGGGAGCTGTTTTTT | CASSLRTGGTGELFF
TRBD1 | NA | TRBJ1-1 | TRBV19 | TGTGCCAGTTCGCCCGACAGGGGCCTTGAAGCTTTCTTT | CASSPDRGLEAFF
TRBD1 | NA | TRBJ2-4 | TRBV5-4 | TGTGCCAGCAGTAGCCGGGACAGGGGAGAGGGAGACATTCAGTACTTC | CASSSRDRGEGDIQYF
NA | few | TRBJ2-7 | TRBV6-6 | TGTGCCAGCAGCCCAGGGAACGAGCAGTACTTC | CASSPGNEQYF
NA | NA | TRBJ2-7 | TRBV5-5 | TGTGCCAGCAGCCCTTTAAGTAAACAGGACGAGCAGTACTTC | CASSPLSKQDEQYF
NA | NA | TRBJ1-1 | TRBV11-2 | TGTGCCAGCAGCTCGGGGGGGCCATACGCTTTCTTT | CASSSGGPYAFF
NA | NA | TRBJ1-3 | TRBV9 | TGTGCCAGCAGCATTCGACAGGCCGAATCCCTCTCTGGAAACACCATATATTTT | CASSIRQAESLSGNTIYF
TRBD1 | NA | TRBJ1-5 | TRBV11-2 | TGTGCCAGCAGCCGTGGACAGGGAAGGTCCCAGCATTTT | CASSRGQGRSQHF
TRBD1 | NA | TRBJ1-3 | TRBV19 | TGTGCCAGTAGTATAGATCAAGGGGGCACTGGAAACACCATATATTTT | CASSIDQGGTGNTIYF
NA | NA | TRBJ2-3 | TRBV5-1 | TGCGCCAGCAGCTTAGCTGGAGTCGGGGATACGCAGTATTTT | CASSLAGVGDTQYF
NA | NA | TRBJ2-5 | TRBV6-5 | TGTGCCAGCAGAAAGGGTATTTGGGAGGAGACCCAGTACTTC | CASRKGIWEETQYF
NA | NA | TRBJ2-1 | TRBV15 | TGTGCCACCAGCAGAGAGTCGGCGGGGCGCTACAATGAGCAGTTCTTC | CATSRESAGRYNEQFF
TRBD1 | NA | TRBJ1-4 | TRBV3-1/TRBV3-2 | TGTGCCAGCAGCCAACGGACAGGAAAACTGTTTTTT | CASSQRTGKLFF
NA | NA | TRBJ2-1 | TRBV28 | TGTGCCAGCAGGTCGGAAGGGAGAAGCAATGAGCAGTTCTTC | CASRSEGRSNEQFF
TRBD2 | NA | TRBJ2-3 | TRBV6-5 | TGTGCCAGCAGTTCGGGACTAGCCGAGGGGACGCAGTATTTT | CASSSGLAEGTQYF
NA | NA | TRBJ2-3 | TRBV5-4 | TGTGCCAGCAGCTCACACGTCACAGATACGCAGTATTTT | CASSSHVTDTQYF
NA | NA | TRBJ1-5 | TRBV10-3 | TGTGCCATCAGTGCTGGTCAGGGCAATCAGCCCCAGCATTTT | CAISAGQGNQPQHF
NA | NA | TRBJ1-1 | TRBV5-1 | TGCGCCAGCAGAGAGGGTCCGAACACTGAAGCTTTCTTT | CASREGPNTEAFF
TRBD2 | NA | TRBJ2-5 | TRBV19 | TGTGCCAGTAGAGGGGGACTAGCGGAGCAACAAGAGACCCAGTACTTC | CASRGGLAEQQETQYF
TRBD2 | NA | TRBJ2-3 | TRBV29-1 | TGCAGCGTTCTTCCATACGCGGGGGGCGTGGAAGATACGCAGTATTTT | CSVLPYAGGVEDTQYF
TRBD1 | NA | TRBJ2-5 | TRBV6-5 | TGTGCCAGCGGGGACAGGGGGCTACAAGAGACCCAGTACTTC | CASGDRGLQETQYF
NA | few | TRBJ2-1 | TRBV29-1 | TGCAGCGTAGGGAGCAATGAGCAGTTCTTC | CSVGSNEQFF
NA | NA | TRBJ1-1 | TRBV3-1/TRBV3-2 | TGTGCCAGCAGCCAATTGGAGGGTACAGCTTTCTTT | CASSQLEGTAFF
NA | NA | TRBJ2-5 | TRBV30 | TGTGCCTGGAGTGTAGCGGAAGAGACCCAGTACTTC | CAWSVAEETQYF
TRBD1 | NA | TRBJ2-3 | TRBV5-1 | TGCGCCAGCAGCGACCGCGGACAGGGGAGAGATACGCAGTATTTT | CASSDRGQGRDTQYF
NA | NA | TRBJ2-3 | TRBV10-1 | TGCGCCAGCAGTGTGAACAGAGCCAGAGATACGCAGTATTTT | CASSVNRARDTQYF
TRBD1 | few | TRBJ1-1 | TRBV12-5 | TGTGCTAGTGGTACGCCCCAGAGACAGGGGGCAGACACTGAAGCTTTCTTT | CASGTPQRQGADTEAFF
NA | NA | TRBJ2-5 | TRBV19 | TGTGCCAGTAGTTTTTTTTTCCAGCGGCAAGAGACCCAGTACTTC | CASSFFFQRQETQYF
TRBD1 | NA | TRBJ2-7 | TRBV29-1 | TGCAGCGTTGAAGTCGGGGACAGGGCTTCCTACGAGCAGTACTTC | CSVEVGDRASYEQYF
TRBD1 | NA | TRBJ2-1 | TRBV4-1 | TGCGCCAGCAGCCCTATAGGACAGGGGGGCTCCTACAATGAGCAGTTCTTC | CASSPIGQGGSYNEQFF
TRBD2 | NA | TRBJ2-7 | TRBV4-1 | TGCGCCAGCAGCCCCCGGGGACTAGCGGGAGAGTCCTACGAGCAGTACTTC | CASSPRGLAGESYEQYF
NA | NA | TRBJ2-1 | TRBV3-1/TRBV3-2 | TGTGCCAGCAGCTTCGGGACTTCCAATGAGCAGTTCTTC | CASSFGTSNEQFF